A single T cell receptor beta chain is shown here with its context. The data derive from a study of blood T cell repertoires in COVID-19. Using immunoSEQ multiplex PCR, the repertoire was profiled, and TCRdb retains in-frame clones only, with some absent. The sample gives about 400,000 clones, about 88% of which show up once; about 3% is in the top ten. Trimming cost V 2 bases and J 3 bases, with 15 bases left between them. The CDR3 has 16 amino acids. Per the germline V gene, CDR1 is SGHRS and CDR2 is YFSETQ. This clonotype originated in a human donor in a cohort sampled during active COVID-19. The sample was peripheral blood. The J gene is TRBJ2-4, the V gene TRBV5-1; a possible D gene is TRBD2 (7 bases). The CDR3 nucleotides are TGCGCCAGCAGCTTAGGGGGGGATTGGAGCAAAAACATTCAGTACTTC. Encoded protein: CASSLGGDWSKNIQYF.